A selection of T cell receptor beta chains follows, all from one sample in a study of cytomegalovirus exposure and HLA in healthy donors. Method: immunoSEQ multiplex PCR; TCRdb's copy keeps in-frame clones and lacks some. The table shows 220,000 or so clones, with over 75% occurring only once. Sequencing was carried out using PBMCs. The receptors here all came from a woman in her late teens or twenties in good health and CMV-seropositive. Both conserved end residues are part of each CDR3. Each record gives: clone size, D gene, J gene, V gene, CDR3 DNA, CDR3 protein. The D gene is left open where the match is weak. Not every row has a clone size; where given, it reads once, few, many or a size class.

>-|-|TRBJ1-1|TRBV5-1
TGCGCCAGCAGCTTGCTTTCCCAGGGGTTTGAAGCTTTCTTT
CASSLLSQGFEAFF
>-|TRBD1|TRBJ1-1|TRBV5-1
TGCGCCAGCAGCTTAACCGGGACAGCAAACACTGAAGCTTTCTTT
CASSLTGTANTEAFF
>-|TRBD1|TRBJ1-5|TRBV19
TGTGCCAGTAGTCCTTCATACATACAGGGGGGAGTCCAGCCCCAGCATTTT
CASSPSYIQGGVQPQHF
>-|-|TRBJ2-7|TRBV5-1
TGCGCCAGCAGCTTGGATCCAGGGGAGGGGCAGTACTTC
CASSLDPGEGQYF
>-|TRBD1|TRBJ1-1|TRBV27
TGTGCCAGCAGTTCACGACAGGGAAAGATCACTGAAGCTTTCTTT
CASSSRQGKITEAFF
>-|-|TRBJ1-1|TRBV9
TGTGCCAGCAGCGTCTGGGAGGGCACTGAAGCTTTCTTT
CASSVWEGTEAFF
>-|TRBD1|TRBJ1-5|TRBV5-8
TGTGCCAGCAGCTTGGGGACAGGGGACAATCAGCCCCAGCATTTT
CASSLGTGDNQPQHF
>-|-|TRBJ1-1|TRBV7-8
TGTGCCAGCAGCCTCGACAGGTTGGAGTTGAGCACTGAAGCTTTCTTT
CASSLDRLELSTEAFF
>-|TRBD1|TRBJ2-1|TRBV7-9
TGTGCCAGCAGCTTTGGGACAGGGTCAAACAATGAGCAGTTCTTC
CASSFGTGSNNEQFF
>-|-|TRBJ1-4|TRBV28
TGTGCCAGCAGTTTAGGGGGGTTTAACGAAAAACTGTTTTTT
CASSLGGFNEKLFF
>-|-|TRBJ1-3|TRBV25-1
TGTGCCAGCAGTGAAAATCAGCTAGCCATATATTTT
CASSENQLAIYF
>-|-|TRBJ2-7|TRBV21-1
TGTGCCAGCAGCGGAAAAGGACAGGGCTCCCACGAGCAGTACTTC
CASSGKGQGSHEQYF
>-|-|TRBJ1-5|TRBV28
TGTGCCAGCAGATCTACCTGGTCGGGCAATCAGCCCCAGCATTTT
CASRSTWSGNQPQHF
>-|TRBD1|TRBJ1-5|TRBV23-1
TGCGCCAGCACTATCACCGGGACAGGGAAAGGCGGAAGCAATCAGCCCCAGCATTTT
CASTITGTGKGGSNQPQHF
>-|TRBD1|TRBJ1-1|TRBV5-4
TGTGCCAGCAGTAATTCCGACAGGGGCCCTACAGAAAGGACTGAAGCTTTCTTT
CASSNSDRGPTERTEAFF
>-|-|TRBJ1-1|TRBV27
TGTGCCAGCAGTTTAGGACAGAACACTGAAGCTTTCTTT
CASSLGQNTEAFF
>-|TRBD2|TRBJ2-1|TRBV19
TGTGCCAGTAGGGCGGGAGGGGTCAATGAGCAGTTCTTC
CASRAGGVNEQFF
>once|-|TRBJ2-2|TRBV30
TGTGCCTGGAGTTCCAGGCAGGCCGGGGAGCTGTTTTTT
CAWSSRQAGELFF
>-|-|TRBJ2-3|TRBV11-2
TGTGCCAGCAGCTCCCCCCAAGGGGTCAACACAGATACGCAGTATTTT
CASSSPQGVNTDTQYF
>-|-|TRBJ1-4|TRBV7-9
TGTGCCAGCAGCCCCGGGTCTTATGAAAAACTGTTTTTT
CASSPGSYEKLFF
>-|-|TRBJ2-7|TRBV11-2
TGTGCCAGCAGCTTAGATGCAGGTCTCTACGAGCAGTACTTC
CASSLDAGLYEQYF
>-|TRBD2|TRBJ2-5|TRBV6-5
TGTGCCAGCAGCCACACTAGCGGGAGGGCAGAGACCCAGTACTTC
CASSHTSGRAETQYF
>-|-|TRBJ1-1|TRBV5-1
TGCGCCAGCAGCTTGGGAGGGATGGGCACTGAAGCTTTCTTT
CASSLGGMGTEAFF
>few|-|TRBJ1-2|TRBV27
TGTGCCAGCAGTTTTGTGGGGGCAGGATATGGCTACACCTTC
CASSFVGAGYGYTF
>once|-|TRBJ2-3|TRBV1
TGCACCAGCAGCCCTGGACTAGCGGGAGGGGGAGTTAGCACAGATACGCAGTATTTT
CTSSPGLAGGGVSTDTQYF
>-|TRBD1|TRBJ1-2|TRBV7-9
TGTGCCAGCAGCTTTTGGGACAGGGGACTTACACATGGCTACACCTTC
CASSFWDRGLTHGYTF
>-|TRBD1|TRBJ2-7|TRBV5-4
TGTGCCAGCAGAGGCCCGGACAGGGGAACGAACGAGCAGTACTTC
CASRGPDRGTNEQYF
>-|-|TRBJ2-1|TRBV27
TGTGCCAGCAGTCTCTCCGTTAGCTCCTACAATGAGCAGTTCTTC
CASSLSVSSYNEQFF
>few|TRBD2|TRBJ2-1|TRBV9
TGTGCCAGCAGCGTGTCCGCTAGCGGGGCGTCCTACAATGAGCAGTTCTTC
CASSVSASGASYNEQFF
>-|TRBD1|TRBJ1-2|TRBV5-4
TGTGCCAGCAGCTTGTGGGACAGCTTAACTAACTATGGCTACACCTTC
CASSLWDSLTNYGYTF
>-|-|TRBJ2-7|TRBV27
TGTGCCAGGACGGCCGGGACAAGGTATTCCTACGAGCAGTACTTC
CARTAGTRYSYEQYF
>-|-|TRBJ2-6|TRBV28
TGTGCCAGCAGTCCCCCAATCGGAGGGAGATCGACAGCGTCCTCTGGGGCCAACGTCCTGACTTTC
CASSPPIGGRSTASSGANVLTF